A single sample is the source of the 26 T cell receptor beta chains below, sequenced in a study of CD8 T cells in Susac syndrome. RNA, at about 0.45 to 1 ug, was reverse transcribed with random hexamers. TCRdb itself ran the immunoSEQ multiplex PCR reads through MiXCR, one entry per CDR3 protein. The sample comprises about 180,000 distinct CDR3 sequences, more than 90% of which are singletons, and approximately 0.09% rests with the top ten. Sample: CD4+ T cells from PBMCs. These receptors came from a human donor with multiple sclerosis.

V gene TRBV30 combines with J gene TRBJ2-7; the match to TRBD1 covers 8 bases. The junction had 7 bases not matched to a gene; V was cut back by 3 bases and J by 3 bases. The CDR3 has 14 residues. Germline CDR1 GTSNPN, CDR2 SVGIG (reference sequence). CDR3 protein: CAWSPGQGNYEQYF. The CDR3 coding sequence is TGTGCCTGGAGCCCCGGACAGGGAAACTACGAGCAGTACTTC.

The V call is TRBV7-9, the J call TRBJ2-1, with D possibly matching TRBD1 (5 bases). The CDR3 is 14 amino acids. Per germline, CDR1 SEHNR and CDR2 FQNEAQ (reference sequence). V was pared by 5 bases and J by 8 bases, with 16 bases between. In nucleotides, the CDR3 is TGTGCCAGCAGCGCCAATCGCCAGGGTTATGAGCAGTTCTTC. Translation: CASSANRQGYEQFF.

V usage is TRBV29-1 and J usage is TRBJ1-1, with D tentatively TRBD1 (6 bases). The CDR3 extends over 14 amino acids. V was cut by 7 bases and J by 1 base, with 16 bases left in between. CDR1 is SQVTM and CDR2 is ANQGSEA in the germline V gene. DNA of the CDR3: TGCAGCGGACAATTGTGGACAGAGAACACTGAAGCTTTCTTT. Its protein is CSGQLWTENTEAFF.

V usage is TRBV6-5 and J usage is TRBJ1-2; possibly TRBD1 for D (5 bases). This CDR3 comprises 13 residues. The germline CDR1 and CDR2 sequences are MNHEY and SVGAGI. V was shortened by 6 bases and J by 4 bases, with 12 bases between the two germline ends. The CDR3 loop is CASRRDSAYGYTF. In nucleotides, the CDR3 is TGTGCCAGCAGACGCGACAGCGCCTATGGCTACACCTTC.

The chain joins TRBV15 to TRBJ2-7, with D perhaps TRBD1 (6 bases). Trimming removed 5 bases at V and 6 bases at J, with 14 bases between. Germline V gives CDR1 LNHNV, CDR2 YYDKDF (reference sequence). The CDR3 is 13 amino acids. Here the CDR3 DNA reads TGTGCCACCAGCCTCAGGGGAACGGGCGAGCAGTACTTC. Translated: CATSLRGTGEQYF.

The J gene is TRBJ2-7, the V gene TRBV5-4, with a weak D call TRBD2 (5 bases). From germline, CDR1 is SGHNT and CDR2 YYREEE (reference sequence). This CDR3 spans 12 amino acids. V lost 4 bases to trimming and J lost 3 bases, with 8 bases between them. The CDR3 sequence: CASSVGDYEQYF. For the CDR3, the DNA is TGTGCCAGCAGCGTCGGGGACTACGAGCAGTACTTC.

This clonotype turned up a few times. The rearrangement joins TRBV12-3 or TRBV12-4 to TRBJ1-5; maybe TRBD1 (6 bases). The CDR3 contains 15 residues. The V gene lost 3 bases and the J gene lost 2 bases, with 11 bases spanning the gap. The CDR3 DNA reads as TGTGCCAGCAGTTTGGGGGCCGGGGGCAATCAGCCCCAGCATTTT. It codes for CASSLGAGGNQPQHF.

The DNA of the CDR3 is TGTGCCAGCAGCCCCAGACAGGGTCGAAGGTATCAGCCCCAGCATTTT. This encodes CASSPRQGRRYQPQHF. The chain carries TRBV7-8 and TRBJ1-5; 7 bases fit TRBD1. J was trimmed by 5 bases and V by 5 bases; bases with no gene match: 12. The CDR3 is 16 amino acids. Germline V gives CDR1 SGHVS, CDR2 FQNEAQ.

This chain links TRBV3-1 with TRBJ1-2; perhaps TRBD1 as D (5 bases). V was shortened by 10 bases and J by 2 bases, with 11 bases between the two germline ends. Germline-derived CDR1 and CDR2 are LGHDT and YNNKEL (reference sequence). This CDR3 spans 12 amino acids. The CDR3 here is CATHRGNYGYTF. CDR3 DNA sequence: TGTGCCACCCATCGGGGGAACTATGGCTACACCTTC.

This rearrangement joins TRBV30 to TRBJ1-5, with 7 bases aligning to TRBD1. V shed 0 bases, J shed 10 bases, and the junction held 12 bases outside the gene matches. The CDR3 loop spans 15 amino acids. The germline V gene has CDR1 GTSNPN and CDR2 SVGIG (reference sequence). CDR3: CAWSVGRGRVSPQHF. CDR3 nucleotide sequence: TGTGCCTGGAGTGTAGGTAGGGGGCGGGTCAGCCCCCAGCATTTT.

V usage is TRBV30 and J usage is TRBJ1-2; D is uncertain. This CDR3 is 13 amino acids long. V shed 7 bases and J shed 4 bases, with 16 bases lying between them. Germline V gene data show CDR1 as GTSNPN and CDR2 as SVGIG (reference sequence). The CDR3 here is CAFVEEVTYGYTF. For the CDR3, the DNA is TGTGCCTTCGTCGAGGAGGTTACCTATGGCTACACCTTC.

The rearrangement joins TRBV7-9 to TRBJ1-1; D gene ambiguous. The CDR3 extends over 13 amino acids. Trimming pared 2 bases from V and 1 base from J, leaving 5 bases between. Per germline, CDR1 SEHNR and CDR2 FQNEAQ (reference sequence). The CDR3 protein is CASSLNQNTEAFF. In nucleotides, the CDR3 is TGTGCCAGCAGCTTAAACCAGAACACTGAAGCTTTCTTT.

The chain couples TRBV30 to TRBJ2-7; the D gene is possibly TRBD1 (5 bases). The germline V gene encodes CDR1 GTSNPN and CDR2 SVGIG (reference sequence). The V end was cut by 8 bases, the J end by 1 base, with 15 bases between. The CDR3 runs 13 residues. The CDR3 here is CARKGAGSYEQYF. Here the CDR3 DNA reads TGTGCCCGGAAAGGGGCTGGGTCCTACGAGCAGTACTTC.

The V gene is TRBV9, the J gene TRBJ2-7, with D hard to call. Germline V lookup: CDR1 SGDLS, CDR2 YYNGEE. V shed 7 bases and J shed 4 bases, with 9 bases lying between them. This CDR3 is built from 11 residues. The CDR3 sequence is CASDDGYEQYF. CDR3 bases: TGTGCCAGCGATGATGGGTACGAGCAGTACTTC.

The chain employs TRBV2 and TRBJ1-2; D is uncertain. The CDR3 has 12 amino acids. V was clipped by 5 bases and J by 1 base, with 5 bases between them. Germline V gene data show CDR1 as SNHLY and CDR2 as FYNNEI. This chain's CDR3 is CASSTVNYGYTF. The CDR3 nucleotides read TGTGCCAGCAGTACAGTTAACTATGGCTACACCTTC.

This chain uses TRBV9 with TRBJ1-2, with no clear D. CDR1 SGDLS and CDR2 YYNGEE come from the germline V gene. V lost 0 bases to trimming and J lost 2 bases, with 11 bases between them. The CDR3 spans 15 residues. The chain's CDR3 is CASSVGQALNYGYTF. CDR3 coding DNA: TGTGCCAGCAGCGTAGGGCAGGCCCTGAACTATGGCTACACCTTC.

This chain uses TRBV3-1 with TRBJ1-2; D is perhaps TRBD1 (5 bases). Germline V CDR1 and CDR2: LGHDT, YNNKEL (reference sequence). The CDR3 length is 12 residues. With 4 bases removed from V and 4 bases from J, the gap between germline ends came to 7 bases. The CDR3 DNA reads as TGTGCCAGCAGCCGACAGATCTATGGCTACACCTTC. Amino acid sequence: CASSRQIYGYTF.

J is TRBJ2-6 and V is TRBV12-3 or TRBV12-4; D gene unclear. The CDR3 is 13 residues long. V was shortened by 10 bases and J by 0 bases, with 7 bases between the two germline ends. The CDR3 DNA sequence: TGTGCCATAAGGACCTCTGGGGCCAACGTCCTGACTTTC. Residues: CAIRTSGANVLTF.

The chain is built from TRBV27 and TRBJ1-1; possible D gene TRBD1, 6 bases. The germline V gene has CDR1 MNHEY and CDR2 SMNVEV (reference sequence). Trimming cost V 2 bases and J 0 bases, with 13 bases left between them. The CDR3 contains 16 residues. CDR3 nucleotide sequence: TGTGCCAGCAGTTTAGGTTGGGGGCGGATGAACACTGAAGCTTTCTTT. Its protein is CASSLGWGRMNTEAFF.

The chain links TRBV5-6 to TRBJ2-5, with a possible D match to TRBD1 (5 bases). This CDR3 spans 15 amino acids. Per germline, CDR1 SGHDT and CDR2 YYEEEE. Trimming stripped 4 bases from V and 5 bases from J, with 18 bases between. CDR3 coding DNA: TGTGCCAGCAGCCCCCGGTGGGCTCCAGGGGAGACCCAGTACTTC. Residues: CASSPRWAPGETQYF.

The rearrangement joins TRBV29-1 to TRBJ1-2; D might be TRBD1 (5 bases). Trimming took off 5 bases at V and 8 bases at J, with 15 bases between the two ends. The CDR3 has 12 amino acids. Germline CDR1 is SQVTM and CDR2 is ANQGSEA. The CDR3 is CSVQVGGSGYTF. The CDR3, as DNA: TGCAGCGTTCAGGTTGGGGGTTCGGGCTACACCTTC.

The chain joins TRBV29-1 to TRBJ1-1; possibly TRBD1 for D (6 bases). This CDR3 spans 16 amino acids. Trimming removed 4 bases at V and 0 bases at J, with 18 bases between. CDR1 SQVTM and CDR2 ANQGSEA come from the germline V gene. The CDR3 DNA follows: TGCAGCGTTGGGCATGGGGGCAGTTATATGAACACTGAAGCTTTCTTT. Translating gives CSVGHGGSYMNTEAFF.

The genes are TRBV6-1 and TRBJ2-1; the D is unclear. CDR3 length equals 13 residues. With 6 bases removed from V and 6 bases from J, the gap between germline ends came to 12 bases. CDR1 is MNHNS and CDR2 is SASEGT in the germline V gene. CDR3 loop: CASRLNSVNEQFF. The CDR3 coding sequence is TGTGCCAGCAGATTAAACAGCGTCAATGAGCAGTTCTTC.

The V gene is TRBV27, the J gene TRBJ2-3; D might be TRBD2 (5 bases). In germline, CDR1 is MNHEY, CDR2 SMNVEV (reference sequence). The CDR3 totals 14 residues. V gave up 3 bases and J gave up 1 base, with 8 bases separating them. The CDR3, as DNA: TGTGCCAGCAGTTTGCTAGCAGGCACAGATACGCAGTATTTT. Its protein is CASSLLAGTDTQYF.

The chain has TRBV2 and TRBJ2-6; D possibly corresponds to TRBD1 (5 bases). V was cut by 7 bases and J by 0 bases, with 10 bases left in between. From germline, CDR1 is SNHLY and CDR2 FYNNEI. CDR3 size: 15 residues. This chain's CDR3 is CASNHRNSGANVLTF. CDR3 DNA: TGTGCCAGCAACCACAGGAACTCTGGGGCCAACGTCCTGACTTTC.

The chain recombines TRBV30 with TRBJ1-5; TRBD1 agrees at 9 bases. CDR1 and CDR2 from the germline V gene are GTSNPN and SVGIG (reference sequence). This CDR3 has 13 amino acids. J lost 6 bases, V lost 2 bases, and 2 bases had no gene match. The CDR3 sequence is CAWSSQGAQPQHF. The DNA for the CDR3 is TGTGCCTGGAGTTCACAGGGGGCTCAGCCCCAGCATTTT.